Listed below are T cell receptor beta chains from one sample, sequenced in a study of blood T cell repertoires in COVID-19. TCRdb's copy holds only in-frame clones and misses some; the assay was immunoSEQ multiplex PCR. In the table there are about 140,000 clones, 85% of which are singletons. The sequencing input was peripheral blood. These receptors came from a human donor with acute or convalescent COVID-19. The donor label of this sample is uncertain. The CDR3 runs from the conserved cysteine through the conserved F or W. D genes are given only for firm matches. Expanded clones are given a class, and other clones once, few, many or no size at all.

>TRBV28|-|13|TRBJ1-1|-
CASSSQGYTEAFF
TGTGCCAGCAGTTCTCAGGGCTACACTGAAGCTTTCTTT
>TRBV19|-|15|TRBJ2-4|TRBD1
CATKGQGATKNIQYF
TGTGCCACCAAGGGACAGGGGGCGACCAAAAACATTCAGTACTTC
>TRBV5-1|-|12|TRBJ2-7|-
CASSFLDSEQYF
TGCGCCAGCAGCTTCTTAGACTCCGAGCAGTACTTC
>TRBV2|-|12|TRBJ2-3|-
CASTKGVDTQYF
TGTGCCAGCACCAAGGGGGTAGATACGCAGTATTTT
>TRBV6-5|-|12|TRBJ1-1|-
CASAQRASEAFF
TGTGCCAGCGCCCAGCGGGCGTCTGAAGCTTTCTTT
>TRBV28|-|17|TRBJ1-3|TRBD1
CASSLSGQPYSGNTIYF
TGTGCCAGCAGTTTATCGGGACAGCCTTACTCTGGAAACACCATATATTTT
>TRBV30|-|11|TRBJ1-1|-
CAWSLRAEAFF
TGTGCCTGGAGTCTCAGGGCTGAAGCTTTCTTT
>TRBV7-2|-|14|TRBJ1-2|-
CASSLSESTFGYTF
TGTGCCAGCAGCTTATCCGAGTCAACGTTTGGCTACACCTTC
>TRBV10-1|-|11|TRBJ1-2|TRBD1
CATLQGSGYTF
TGCGCCACATTACAGGGGAGTGGCTACACCTTC
>TRBV7-3|-|14|TRBJ2-2|-
CASSPTNVPGELFF
TGTGCCAGCAGTCCTACCAATGTCCCGGGGGAGCTGTTTTTT
>TRBV11-3|-|15|TRBJ2-7|TRBD2
CASSSGLAGIHEQYF
TGTGCCAGCAGCTCGGGACTAGCGGGGATCCACGAGCAGTACTTC
>TRBV5-8|-|11|TRBJ2-1|-
CASSLSNEQFF
TGTGCCAGCAGCTTATCGAATGAGCAGTTCTTC
>TRBV24-1|-|15|TRBJ2-2|TRBD1
CATSDTRTGAGELFF
TGTGCCACCAGTGATACGCGGACAGGGGCCGGGGAGCTGTTTTTT
>TRBV10-3|once|14|TRBJ1-2|TRBD1
CAISESRDRAGYTF
TGTGCCATCAGTGAGTCCCGGGACAGGGCGGGCTACACCTTC
>TRBV4-3|-|16|TRBJ1-1|TRBD1
CASSQDYRGTNTEAFF
TGCGCCAGCAGCCAAGATTACAGGGGCACGAACACTGAAGCTTTCTTT
>TRBV21-1|once|15|TRBJ1-6|-
CASSIQGFRNSPLHF
TGTGCCAGCAGTATACAGGGTTTTCGGAATTCACCCCTCCACTTT
>TRBV19|-|16|TRBJ2-2|TRBD2
CASSIGGEAGTGELFF
TGTGCCAGTAGTATCGGGGGGGAGGCGGGCACCGGGGAGCTGTTTTTT
>TRBV13|-|14|TRBJ1-1|TRBD1
CASRRDRGGTEAFF
TGTGCCAGCAGACGAGACAGGGGCGGCACTGAAGCTTTCTTT
>TRBV19|-|13|TRBJ2-3|-
CASSTRTADTQYF
TGTGCCAGTAGTACCCGGACTGCAGATACGCAGTATTTT
>TRBV6-1|-|13|TRBJ1-4|-
CASSDRQLEKLFF
TGTGCCAGCAGTGATCGACAACTTGAAAAACTGTTTTTT
>TRBV10-3|-|15|TRBJ1-6|TRBD1
CATADRGSGNSPLHF
TGTGCCACCGCGGACAGGGGGTCTGGGAATTCACCCCTCCACTTT
>TRBV7-2|-|14|TRBJ1-6|-
CASSLETGDTPLHF
TGTGCCAGCAGCTTAGAGACAGGAGATACACCCCTCCACTTT
>TRBV2|-|14|TRBJ2-5|TRBD2
CASRVAGGTETQYF
TGTGCCAGCAGGGTAGCGGGGGGGACGGAGACCCAGTACTTC
>TRBV9|few|13|TRBJ1-5|TRBD1
CASSGAGTGPQHF
TGTGCCAGCAGCGGGGCCGGGACAGGGCCCCAGCATTTT
>TRBV19|-|15|TRBJ2-7|TRBD1
CASSISGTGGYEQYF
TGTGCCAGTAGTATTTCGGGGACAGGGGGCTACGAGCAGTACTTC
>TRBV4-2|-|12|TRBJ1-2|-
CASSQDLFRYTF
TGTGCCAGCAGCCAAGACCTTTTTCGCTACACCTTC
>TRBV6-6|-|15|TRBJ2-3|-
CASSYPRAEADTQYF
TGTGCCAGCAGTTACCCCAGGGCAGAGGCAGATACGCAGTATTTT
>TRBV7-2|once|15|TRBJ2-1|TRBD2
CASSFGTSGSDEQFF
TGTGCCAGCAGCTTTGGGACTAGCGGGAGCGATGAGCAGTTCTTC
>TRBV30|-|14|TRBJ1-5|-
CAWSTGNSNQPQHF
TGTGCCTGGAGTACAGGGAATAGCAATCAGCCCCAGCATTTT
>TRBV7-8|-|13|TRBJ1-1|-
CASSRNTNTEAFF
TGTGCCAGCAGCCGGAACACGAACACTGAAGCTTTCTTT
>TRBV13|-|14|TRBJ2-7|TRBD1
CASLLGPQGAEQYF
TGTGCCAGCTTATTAGGGCCCCAGGGGGCCGAGCAGTACTTC
>TRBV5-6|-|14|TRBJ1-2|TRBD1
CASSLSGGRGGYTF
TGTGCCAGCAGCTTATCAGGGGGCCGAGGTGGCTACACCTTC
>TRBV28|-|17|TRBJ1-4|TRBD1
CASSPGDRATTNEKLFF
TGTGCCAGCAGTCCAGGGGACAGGGCTACAACTAATGAAAAACTGTTTTTT
>TRBV5-1|once|16|TRBJ2-2|TRBD1
CASSLIGQGLSGELFF
TGCGCCAGCAGCTTGATAGGACAGGGACTTTCCGGGGAGCTGTTTTTT
>TRBV7-6|-|16|TRBJ1-3|-
CASSLESTNSGNTIYF
TGTGCCAGCAGCTTAGAATCGACAAACTCTGGAAACACCATATATTTT
>TRBV20-1|once|14|TRBJ1-6|TRBD1
CSASRTGENSPLHF
TGCAGTGCTAGTAGGACAGGGGAAAATTCACCCCTCCACTTT
>TRBV19|-|16|TRBJ1-3|-
CASSTPDMLSGNTIYF
TGTGCCAGTAGTACACCGGACATGCTTTCTGGAAACACCATATATTTT